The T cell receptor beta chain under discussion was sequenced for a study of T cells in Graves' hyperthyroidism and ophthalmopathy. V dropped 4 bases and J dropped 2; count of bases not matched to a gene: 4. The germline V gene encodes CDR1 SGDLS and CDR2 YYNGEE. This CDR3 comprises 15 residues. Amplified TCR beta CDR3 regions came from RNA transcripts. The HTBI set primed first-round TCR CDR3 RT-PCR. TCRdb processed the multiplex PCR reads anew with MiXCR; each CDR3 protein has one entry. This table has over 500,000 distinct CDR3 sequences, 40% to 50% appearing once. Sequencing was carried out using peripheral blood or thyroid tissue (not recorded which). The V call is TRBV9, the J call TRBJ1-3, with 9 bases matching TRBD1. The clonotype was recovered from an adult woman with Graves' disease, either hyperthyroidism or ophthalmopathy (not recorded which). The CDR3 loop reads CASSTQGAAGNTIYF. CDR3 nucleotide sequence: TGTGCCAGCAGCACACAGGGGGCGGCTGGAAACACCATATATTTT.